This T cell receptor beta chain appears in the sequencing data of a study of T cell responses to AZD1222 COVID-19 vaccine. Germline-derived CDR1 and CDR2 are SGHTA and FQGNSA. CDR3 length: 15 amino acids. Deletions cut 2 bases from V and 4 bases from J, with 13 bases between. This table comes from immunoSEQ multiplex PCR, and its TCRdb copy is limited to in-frame clones, with some not included. The table includes around 54,000 clones, approximately 86% detected once. Specimen: peripheral blood, collected 28 days after the second AZD1222 dose. V is TRBV7-2 and J is TRBJ2-3; maybe TRBD2 (6 bases). The sequence came from an adult who received the AZD1222 COVID-19 vaccine. The CDR3 nucleotides are TGTGCCAGCAGCTTATATGCTAGCGTTTCAGATACGCAGTATTTT. This codes for CASSLYASVSDTQYF.